This T cell receptor beta chain derives from a study of molecular identifiers for immune sequencing clone quantification. Worth noting for this clonotype: With a much larger clone just one base away, this may be a read error.

Germline CDR1 MNHEY, CDR2 SVGEGT. Trimming shortened V by 0 bases and J by 9 bases, and 12 bases separated the two germline ends. The CDR3 sequence is 14 residues long. TCRdb analysed the PCR reads with MiXCR anew, one entry per CDR3 protein. The data contain about 500,000 distinct CDR3 sequences, around 23% of them singletons. The clonotype was recovered from a human donor in good health. Some libraries in this study had Jurkat cell RNA spiked in. The chain combines TRBV6-2 or TRBV6-3 with TRBJ1-5, with D unresolved. Specimen: naive CD8+ T cells from blood, with Jurkat cell RNA spiked in. Subset of the sample: FACS-sorted CD8+CD4-CCR7+CD45RA+ naive T cells. CDR3 in amino acids: CASSYSTGFRPQHF. CDR3 bases: TGTGCCAGCAGTTACTCGACGGGGTTTCGGCCCCAGCATTTT.